This T cell receptor beta chain was found in a study of sequential checkpoint blockade in melanoma. Looking at the study overall: Each arm's sequence ended with maintenance nivolumab.

The protocol was immunoSEQ multiplex PCR, while the TCRdb copy is restricted to in-frame clones and leaves out a portion. The sample holds some 11,000 clones; roughly 60% are singletons and the top ten take 16%. The CDR3 spans 13 residues. Germline-derived CDR1 and CDR2 are SGHDT and YYEEEE. Trimming took off 3 bases at V and 8 bases at J, with 11 bases between the two ends. As to treatment: randomized to nivolumab then ipilimumab (arm A) or the reverse (arm B). This clone is medium-sized. The receptor was isolated from a human donor with melanoma. The sample here was CD8+ T cells sorted from blood (inferred from file names), taken from a patient given nivolumab and ipilimumab in sequence. This sequence joins TRBV5-6 and TRBJ1-4; a weak D match, TRBD1 (5 bases). The CDR3 DNA follows: TGTGCCAGCAGCTGGGTAGGGGTCGAAAAACTGTTTTTT. It specifies CASSWVGVEKLFF.